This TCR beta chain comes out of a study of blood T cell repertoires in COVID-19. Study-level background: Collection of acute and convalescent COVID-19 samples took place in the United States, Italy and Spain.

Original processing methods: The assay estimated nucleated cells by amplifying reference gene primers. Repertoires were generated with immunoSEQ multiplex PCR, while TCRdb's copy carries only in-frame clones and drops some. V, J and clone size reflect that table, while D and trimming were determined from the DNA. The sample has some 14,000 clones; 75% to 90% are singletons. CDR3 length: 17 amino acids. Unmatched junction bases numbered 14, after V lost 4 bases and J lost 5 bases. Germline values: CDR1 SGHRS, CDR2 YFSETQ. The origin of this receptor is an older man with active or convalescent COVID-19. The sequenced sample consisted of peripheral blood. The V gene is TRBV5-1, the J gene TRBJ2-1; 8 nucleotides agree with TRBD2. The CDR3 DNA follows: TGCGCCAGCAGCCCCCGGGGGAACCGGGGGGGGAACAATGAGCAGTTCTTC. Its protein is CASSPRGNRGGNNEQFF.